This T cell receptor (beta chain) was recovered during a study of cytomegalovirus exposure and HLA in healthy donors. Broader study findings: Common viral pathogens were later found to be apparently linked to several of the most significant clusters. Later analysis showed most CMV-associated TCR beta chains appearing HLA-restricted.

Comment on this clone: Antigen unknown.

V lost 6 bases to trimming and J lost 9 bases, with 9 bases between them. Per germline, CDR1 MNHEY and CDR2 SVGAGI. This CDR3 is built from 11 residues. The primer mix had 60 Vbeta and 13 Jbeta primers. Using immunoSEQ multiplex PCR, the repertoire was profiled, and TCRdb retains in-frame clones only, with some absent. Here the sample spans more than 90,000 clones, around 61% being singletons. The clonotype was recovered from a woman aged 25 to 39 in good health and CMV-seronegative. V is TRBV6-5 and J is TRBJ2-1, with a weak D call TRBD2 (5 bases). Specimen: PBMCs. CDR3 in DNA: TGTGCCAGCAGCGGGGTGGGTGAGCAGTTCTTC. This translates into CASSGVGEQFF.